This T cell receptor (beta chain) is from a study of blood T cell repertoires in COVID-19. Turning to the study itself: T cells, B-cell-depleted T cells, or PBMCs provided the cDNA or gDNA that served as material.

Trimming shortened V by 4 bases and J by 3 bases, and 15 bases separated the two germline ends. This CDR3 comprises 15 residues. CDR1 is LNHDA and CDR2 is SQIVND in the germline V gene (reference sequence). Per the authors' pipeline: Scientists estimated how many nucleated cells there were by amplifying reference gene primers. The table came from immunoSEQ multiplex PCR; TCRdb's copy has only in-frame clones and leaves some out. Clonal size and the V and J genes are those of that table, whereas D and trimming came from the DNA. The sample gives around 94,000 clones, roughly 81% of which show up once; 9.5% to 10% is in the top ten.

This receptor was taken from a man in his forties with active or convalescent COVID-19. The sequenced sample was peripheral blood. The rearrangement uses TRBV19 and TRBJ1-2, with a weak D call TRBD1 (6 bases). The CDR3: CASSKQGFVDYGYTF. CDR3 nucleotides: TGTGCCAGTAGTAAACAGGGATTCGTAGACTATGGCTACACCTTC.